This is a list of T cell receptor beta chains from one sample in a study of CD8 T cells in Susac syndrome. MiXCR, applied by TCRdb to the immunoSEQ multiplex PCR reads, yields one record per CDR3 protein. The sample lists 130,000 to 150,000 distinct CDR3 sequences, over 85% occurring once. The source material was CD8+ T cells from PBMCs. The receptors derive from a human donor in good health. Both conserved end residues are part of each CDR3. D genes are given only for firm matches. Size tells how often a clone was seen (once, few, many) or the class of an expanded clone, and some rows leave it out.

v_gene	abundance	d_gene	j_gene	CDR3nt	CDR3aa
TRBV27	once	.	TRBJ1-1	TGTGCCAGCAGGACGGGGGATCTGAACACTGAAGCTTTCTTT	CASRTGDLNTEAFF
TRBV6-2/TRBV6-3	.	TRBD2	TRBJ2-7	TGTGCCAGCAGTTTCGGGACTAGCGGACTCTACGAGCAGTACTTC	CASSFGTSGLYEQYF
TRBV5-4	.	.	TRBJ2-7	TGTGCCAGCAGCTTGGAGTTTAGCGTGTACGAGCAGTACTTC	CASSLEFSVYEQYF
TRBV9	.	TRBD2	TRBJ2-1	TGTGCCAGCAGCGGGGGACTAGCGGGAGGGAGCGACAATGAGCAGTTCTTC	CASSGGLAGGSDNEQFF
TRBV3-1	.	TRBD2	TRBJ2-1	TGTGCCAGCAGCCAGTCAGTAAAGTTCAAGGGACTACCCTACAATGAGCAGTTCTTC	CASSQSVKFKGLPYNEQFF
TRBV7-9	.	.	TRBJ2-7	TGTGCCAGCAGCTTCCTTCTAGCCTACGAGCAGTACTTC	CASSFLLAYEQYF
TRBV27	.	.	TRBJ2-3	TGTGCCAGCAGTTTATCAGCGCGGGGCACAGATACGCAGTATTTT	CASSLSARGTDTQYF
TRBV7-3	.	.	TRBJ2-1	TGTGCCAGCAGCCCTATCGGGGGAGACCGCAATGAGCAGTTCTTC	CASSPIGGDRNEQFF
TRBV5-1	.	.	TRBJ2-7	TGCGCCAGCAGCTTGGCGGATAGGTACGAGCAGTACTTC	CASSLADRYEQYF
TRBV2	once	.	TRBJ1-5	TGTGCCAGCAGACCCACCGTACAGTCTAGCAATCAGCCCCAGCATTTT	CASRPTVQSSNQPQHF
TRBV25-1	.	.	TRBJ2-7	TGTGCCAGCAGTGCCCGGGGGTCACCCTACGAGCAGTACTTC	CASSARGSPYEQYF
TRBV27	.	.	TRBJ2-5	TGTGCCAGCAGTTTATCAGTTCGGGTCCAAGAGACCCAGTACTTC	CASSLSVRVQETQYF
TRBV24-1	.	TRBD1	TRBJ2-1	TGTGCCACCAGTGAAAGGGACAGGTACAATGAGCAGTTCTTC	CATSERDRYNEQFF
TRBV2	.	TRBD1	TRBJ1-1	TGTGCCAGCGGTCAGACAGGGGCACATGAAGCTTTCTTT	CASGQTGAHEAFF
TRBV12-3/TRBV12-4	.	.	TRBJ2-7	TGTGCCAGCAGTGGGTGGACAAGCTCCTACGAGCAGTACTTC	CASSGWTSSYEQYF
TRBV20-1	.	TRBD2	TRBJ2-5	TGCAGTGCTAGAGTGCTAGCGGGAGCGCAAGAGACCCAGTACTTC	CSARVLAGAQETQYF
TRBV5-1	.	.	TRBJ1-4	TGCGCCAGCAGCTTCTCGACGGGGGAAAAACTGTTTTTT	CASSFSTGEKLFF
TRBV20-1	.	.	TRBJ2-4	TGCAGTGCTAGAGATTATATTGGATGGCCAGCCAAAAACATTCAGTACTTC	CSARDYIGWPAKNIQYF
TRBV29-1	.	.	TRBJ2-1	TGCAGCGCCTTAAAAGGGAATGAGCAGTTCTTC	CSALKGNEQFF
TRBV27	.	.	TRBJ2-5	TGTGCCAGCTGGACTCAAGGAGAGACCCAGTACTTC	CASWTQGETQYF
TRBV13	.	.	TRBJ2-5	TGTGCCAGCAGCCCCCGGGAACAAGAGACCCAGTACTTC	CASSPREQETQYF
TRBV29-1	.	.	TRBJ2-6	TGCAGCGTTGAAGCTCCAGGTTCTGGGGCCAACGTCCTGACTTTC	CSVEAPGSGANVLTF
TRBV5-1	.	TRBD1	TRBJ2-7	TGCGCCAGCAGCTTGGGAGAGACAGGGATCGACGAGCAGTACTTC	CASSLGETGIDEQYF
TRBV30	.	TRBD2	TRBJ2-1	TGTGCCTGGAAGATTAGCGGGTCCTCCAATGAGCAGTTCTTC	CAWKISGSSNEQFF
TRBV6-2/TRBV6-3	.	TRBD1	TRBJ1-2	TGTGCCAGCAGCACCCTAACAACCTTCTCGGGGACAGGCGATTCCAACTATGGCTACACCTTC	CASSTLTTFSGTGDSNYGYTF
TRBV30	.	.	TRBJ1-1	TGTGCCTGGAGTGCCCCATGGAACACTGAAGCTTTCTTT	CAWSAPWNTEAFF
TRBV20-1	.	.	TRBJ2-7	TGCAGTGCTAGCGGAGAGGTAGCCGCGGAGTTAGACGAGCAGTACTTC	CSASGEVAAELDEQYF
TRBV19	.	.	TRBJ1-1	TGTGCCAGTAGTATGTCAGCGAACACTGAAGCTTTCTTT	CASSMSANTEAFF
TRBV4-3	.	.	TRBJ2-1	TGCGCCAGCAGCCAAGTACTTAGCGAGTGGTCCTACAATGAGCAGTTCTTC	CASSQVLSEWSYNEQFF
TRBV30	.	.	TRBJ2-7	TGTGCCTGGAAAAATCCGGGCGAGGGTGTATACGAGCAGTACTTC	CAWKNPGEGVYEQYF
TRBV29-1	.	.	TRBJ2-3	TGCAGCGTTCCTACTAGCACAGATACGCAGTATTTT	CSVPTSTDTQYF
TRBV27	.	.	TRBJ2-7	TGTGCCAGCACCGGATCCGCCTACGAGCAGTACTTC	CASTGSAYEQYF
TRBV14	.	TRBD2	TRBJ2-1	TGTGCCAGCAGCCAACCCGGGACTAGGTACAATGAGCAGTTCTTC	CASSQPGTRYNEQFF
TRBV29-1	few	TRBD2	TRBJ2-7	TGCAGCGTTGATACTAGCGGCGAGCAGTACTTC	CSVDTSGEQYF
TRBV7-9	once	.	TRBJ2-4	TGTGCCAGCAGCTTCCCCGAGGTGAAAAACATTCAGTACTTC	CASSFPEVKNIQYF
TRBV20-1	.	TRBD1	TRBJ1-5	TGCAGTGCTAGGGAGGGACAGAGCAGCAATCAGCCCCAGCATTTT	CSAREGQSSNQPQHF
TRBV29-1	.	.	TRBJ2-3	TGCAGCGTTGAGTTGGCTAGGTTTGCAGATACGCAGTATTTT	CSVELARFADTQYF
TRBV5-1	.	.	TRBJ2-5	TGCGCCAGCAGCTTTGAAACTCGGAACCAAGAGACCCAGTACTTC	CASSFETRNQETQYF
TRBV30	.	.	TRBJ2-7	TGTGCCTGGAGGCAGGACTACGAGCAGTACTTC	CAWRQDYEQYF
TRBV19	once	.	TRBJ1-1	TGTGCCAGTACCTCTTCGTCGGTGACTGAAGCTTTCTTT	CASTSSSVTEAFF
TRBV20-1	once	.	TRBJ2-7	TGCAGTGCTACGCGGAAAGAATGGGGCCCCTACGAGCAGTACTTC	CSATRKEWGPYEQYF
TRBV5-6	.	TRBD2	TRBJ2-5	TGTGCCAGCAGCTTGCTAGCGGGAGGATCCCAGTACTTC	CASSLLAGGSQYF
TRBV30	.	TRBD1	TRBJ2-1	TGTGCCTGGAGCGACTGGGACAGCGGATACAATGAGCAGTTCTTC	CAWSDWDSGYNEQFF
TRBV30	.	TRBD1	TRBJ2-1	TGTGCCAAGGGGACAGGGGGTTTAGGGGAGCAGTTCTTC	CAKGTGGLGEQFF
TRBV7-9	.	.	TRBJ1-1	TGTGCCAGCAGCTTAGGTGTGGGGTTTGAAGCTTTCTTT	CASSLGVGFEAFF
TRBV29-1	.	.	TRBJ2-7	TGCAGCGTTGTAGTAAACGCAGGCGAGCAGTACTTC	CSVVVNAGEQYF
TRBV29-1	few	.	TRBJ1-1	TGCAGCGTTGTTACTGGGACTGAAGCTTTCTTT	CSVVTGTEAFF
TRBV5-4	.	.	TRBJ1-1	TGTGCCAGCAGCTTGAATATCGGTGAAGCTTTCTTT	CASSLNIGEAFF
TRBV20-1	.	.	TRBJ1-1	TGCAGTGCTAGAGATCTCCCGACAGGTAGGGGCACTGAAGCTTTCTTT	CSARDLPTGRGTEAFF
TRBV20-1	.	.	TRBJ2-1	TGCAGTGCTAGCTTTACGGCACCTGATGAGTACAATGAGCAGTTCTTC	CSASFTAPDEYNEQFF
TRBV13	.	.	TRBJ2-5	TGTGCCAGCAGCCGTCTGCAGTTGGAGACCCAGTACTTC	CASSRLQLETQYF
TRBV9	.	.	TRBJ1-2	TGTGCCAGCAGAGACAGCTATGGCTACACCTTC	CASRDSYGYTF
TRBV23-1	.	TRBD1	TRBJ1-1	TGCGCCAGCAGTCAAGGTCAGGGGGCGGATAGCGCTGAAGCTTTCTTT	CASSQGQGADSAEAFF
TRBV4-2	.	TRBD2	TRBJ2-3	TGTGCCAGCAGCCAAGTTATCCAGCGGGAGGTCACAGATACGCAGTATTTT	CASSQVIQREVTDTQYF
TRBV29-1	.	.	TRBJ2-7	TGCAGCGTTGGGGGGGACAGCCCACTCTACTTC	CSVGGDSPLYF
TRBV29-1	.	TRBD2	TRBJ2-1	TGCAGCGTTGAAGAGAGCGGGGGGCGGGAGAGGTGGAATGAGCAGTTCTTC	CSVEESGGRERWNEQFF
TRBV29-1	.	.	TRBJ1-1	TGCAGCGTGGTTGACAGGAAGAACACTGAAGCTTTCTTT	CSVVDRKNTEAFF
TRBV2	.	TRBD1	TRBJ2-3	TGTGCCAGGGGGACAGGGGGATTCACAGATACGCAGTATTTT	CARGTGGFTDTQYF
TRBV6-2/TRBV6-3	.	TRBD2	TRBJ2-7	TGTGCCAGCAGACATAGCGGGAGCGACTGCGAGCAGTACTTC	CASRHSGSDCEQYF
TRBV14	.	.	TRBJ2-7	TGTGCCAGCAGCCAAGGCAGCTACTACGAGCAGTACTTC	CASSQGSYYEQYF